Listed here are 19 T cell receptor beta chains from one sample, sequenced in a study of blood T cell repertoires in COVID-19. Sequencing was performed with immunoSEQ multiplex PCR; in TCRdb, only in-frame clones are kept and a portion is missing. The sample includes under 250,000 clones, about 94% of them seen just once. Source material: peripheral blood. The receptors originated from a man aged 60 to 69 with COVID-19, enrolled during active disease.

The chain links TRBV5-8 to TRBJ1-5; 10 bases line up with TRBD1. Unmatched junction bases numbered 10, after V lost 5 bases and J lost 2 bases. Germline V gives CDR1 SGHTS, CDR2 YDEGEE. The CDR3 extends over 17 amino acids. CDR3 nucleotides: TGTGCCAGCAGGCAGGGACAGGGGATGTATGGCAATCAGCCCCAGCATTTT. As protein: CASRQGQGMYGNQPQHF.

The chain recombines TRBV6-5 with TRBJ2-7, with D perhaps matching TRBD1 (5 bases). The CDR3 covers 12 residues. Germline CDR1 MNHEY, CDR2 SVGAGI. V lost 8 bases and J lost 3, with 11 bases in between. The CDR3 protein is CASQGLYYEQYF. The CDR3 DNA reads as TGTGCCAGCCAGGGTTTATACTACGAGCAGTACTTC.

This chain uses TRBV18 with TRBJ1-1; no clear D gene. This CDR3 has 14 residues. Germline lookup yields CDR1 KGHSH and CDR2 LQKENI. The V end lost 2 bases, the J end lost 5 bases, and 12 bases lay between the germline ends. The CDR3 region has the DNA TGTGCCAGCTCACCATCCGCCGCGGGTACTGAAGCTTTCTTT. Translating it yields CASSPSAAGTEAFF.

The CDR3 DNA follows: TGCGCCAGCAGCCAAGATCCAGGGGACACTGAAGCTTTCTTT. Protein sequence: CASSQDPGDTEAFF. The chain is built from TRBV4-1 and TRBJ1-1; D is possibly TRBD1 (6 bases). This CDR3 contains 14 residues. V was shortened by 0 bases and J by 3 bases, with 8 bases between the two germline ends. CDR1 is MGHRA and CDR2 is YSYEKL in the germline V gene.

The chain uses TRBV6-1 and TRBJ2-1, with TRBD1 matching 7 bases. The V gene's germline CDR1 is MNHNS and CDR2 SASEGT. The CDR3 is 16 residues long. V shed 1 base, J shed 0 bases, and the junction held 3 bases outside the gene matches. This chain's CDR3 is CASSEVWDSSYNEQFF. CDR3 nucleotide sequence: TGTGCCAGCAGTGAAGTTTGGGACAGCTCCTACAATGAGCAGTTCTTC.

V gene TRBV12-3 or TRBV12-4 combines with J gene TRBJ1-2; no reliable D call. With 4 bases removed from V and 2 bases from J, the gap between germline ends came to 5 bases. The CDR3 extends over 12 amino acids. CDR3 bases: TGTGCCAGCAGTTCACAGAACTATGGCTACACCTTC. Its translation is CASSSQNYGYTF.

The chain recombines TRBV6-1 with TRBJ2-3, with TRBD1 as a possible D gene (6 bases). The CDR3 has 16 residues. V lost 2 bases to trimming and J lost 4 bases, with 16 bases between them. Germline assignment: CDR1 MNHNS and CDR2 SASEGT. CDR3 DNA sequence: TGTGCCAGCAGTGAATCGCTGGGGGCAATCGCAGATACGCAGTATTTT. Translating gives CASSESLGAIADTQYF.

V is TRBV10-2 and J is TRBJ1-4, with D possibly TRBD1 on 6 matching bases. Deletions cut 8 bases from V and 9 bases from J, with 22 bases between. Germline-derived CDR1 and CDR2 are WSHSY and SAAADI. The CDR3 runs 15 residues. CDR3 in DNA: TGCGCCAGCCGGGAAGCCGCCCTACAGGGACAAAAACTGTTTTTT. It codes for CASREAALQGQKLFF.

J is TRBJ2-3 and V is TRBV30; D ambiguous. CDR3 length: 15 amino acids. The V gene lost 2 bases and the J gene lost 3 bases, with 15 bases spanning the gap. Germline values: CDR1 GTSNPN, CDR2 SVGIG (reference sequence). CDR3 loop: CAWSSLHLRTDTQYF. The CDR3 bases are TGTGCCTGGAGTTCCCTCCACCTCAGGACAGATACGCAGTATTTT.

Only a few counts were recorded for this clone. The chain links TRBV29-1 to TRBJ2-7; 8 bases are a match to TRBD1. Germline V gene data show CDR1 as SQVTM and CDR2 as ANQGSEA. V was clipped by 8 bases and J by 5 bases; unmatched bases: 8. This CDR3 has 12 residues. CDR3 protein: CSPTGECNEQYF. The CDR3 DNA reads as TGCAGCCCGACAGGGGAGTGTAACGAGCAGTACTTC.

The chain combines TRBV15 with TRBJ1-2; 9 positions agree with TRBD1. Germline CDR1 and CDR2: LNHNV and YYDKDF (reference sequence). J was trimmed by 8 bases and V by 0 bases; bases with no gene match: 7. CDR3 size: 15 residues. CDR3 residues: CATSRDTGGIAGYTF. In nucleotides, the CDR3 is TGTGCCACCAGCAGAGACACAGGGGGCATAGCGGGCTACACCTTC.

This chain uses TRBV6-5 with TRBJ1-5, with D possibly TRBD1 on 6 matching bases. Trimming left V 6 bases short and J 3 bases short, with 12 bases between. CDR3 length: 14 residues. In germline, CDR1 is MNHEY, CDR2 SVGAGI. The CDR3 DNA is TGTGCCAGCAGACCTACAGGGATCAATCAGCCCCAGCATTTT. It yields the protein CASRPTGINQPQHF.

This sequence joins TRBV7-9 and TRBJ1-2; weak D call: TRBD1 (6 bases). V was shortened by 8 bases and J by 8 bases, with 21 bases between the two germline ends. Germline V gives CDR1 SEHNR, CDR2 FQNEAQ (reference sequence). This CDR3 has 14 amino acids. The CDR3 spells CASATGRGAQGYTF. CDR3 nucleotide sequence: TGTGCCAGCGCTACAGGGAGGGGGGCGCAAGGCTACACCTTC.

This chain uses TRBV5-1 with TRBJ2-7; TRBD2 agrees at 7 bases. Unmatched junction bases numbered 6, after V lost 4 bases and J lost 2 bases. There are 14 residues in the CDR3. Germline V lookup: CDR1 SGHRS, CDR2 YFSETQ. CDR3 amino acids: CASSEVAGTYEQYF. CDR3 nucleotide sequence: TGCGCCAGCAGCGAGGTAGCGGGTACCTACGAGCAGTACTTC.

The V call is TRBV7-2, the J call TRBJ2-7, with 13 bases matching TRBD2. This CDR3 has 15 residues. Germline V lookup: CDR1 SGHTA, CDR2 FQGNSA. J lost 4 bases, V lost 5 bases, and 5 bases had no gene match. Here the CDR3 reads CASSLGTSGTYEQYF. The CDR3 coding sequence is TGTGCCAGCAGCCTCGGGACTAGCGGGACGTACGAGCAGTACTTC.

The chain couples TRBV29-1 to TRBJ2-1, with D possibly matching TRBD2 (6 bases). The CDR3 sequence is 13 residues long. With 4 bases removed from V and 4 bases from J, the gap between germline ends came to 11 bases. The germline gives CDR1 SQVTM, CDR2 ANQGSEA. The CDR3 loop is CSVGGVGYNEQFF. CDR3 sequence (DNA): TGCAGCGTTGGGGGGGTCGGGTACAATGAGCAGTTCTTC.

The CDR3 protein is CASSLRLAGGLYNEQFF. DNA of the CDR3: TGTGCCAGTAGCCTAAGACTAGCGGGGGGGCTATACAATGAGCAGTTCTTC. This chain joins TRBV19 and TRBJ2-1; 14 bases align to TRBD2. The V segment lost 6 bases and the J segment 4 bases; nucleotides outside the gene matches: 8. The CDR3 runs 17 residues. Germline assignment: CDR1 LNHDA and CDR2 SQIVND (reference sequence).

This sequence joins TRBV28 and TRBJ2-7, with 7 positions matching TRBD1. After removal of 6 bases from V and 4 bases from J, the junction contained 3 bases not matched to a gene. This CDR3 spans 12 amino acids. CDR1 is MDHEN and CDR2 is SYDVKM in the germline V gene. In nucleotides, the CDR3 is TGTGCCAGCAGCCAGGGACAGTACGAGCAGTACTTC. It yields the protein CASSQGQYEQYF.

This rearrangement joins TRBV7-9 to TRBJ1-1; 9 bases are shared with TRBD1. The J segment lost 6 bases and the V segment lost 0 bases, leaving 11 bases of the junction unmatched. Germline V gene sequence: CDR1 SEHNR, CDR2 FQNEAQ (reference sequence). The CDR3 consists of 17 residues. CDR3 sequence reads: CASSLAWDRAPKAEAFF. CDR3 nucleotides: TGTGCCAGCAGCTTAGCGTGGGACAGGGCCCCGAAGGCTGAAGCTTTCTTT.